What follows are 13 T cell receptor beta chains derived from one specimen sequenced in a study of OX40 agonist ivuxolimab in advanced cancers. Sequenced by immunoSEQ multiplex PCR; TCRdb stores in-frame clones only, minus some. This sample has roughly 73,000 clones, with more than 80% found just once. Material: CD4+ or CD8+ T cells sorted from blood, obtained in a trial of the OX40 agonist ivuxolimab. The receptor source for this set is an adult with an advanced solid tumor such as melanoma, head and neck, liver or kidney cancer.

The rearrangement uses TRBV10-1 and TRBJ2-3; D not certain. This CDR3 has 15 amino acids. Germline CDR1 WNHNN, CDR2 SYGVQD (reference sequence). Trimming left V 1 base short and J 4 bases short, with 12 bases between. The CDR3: CASSEFGDNPDTQYF. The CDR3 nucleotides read TGCGCCAGCAGTGAGTTTGGGGATAACCCAGATACGCAGTATTTT.

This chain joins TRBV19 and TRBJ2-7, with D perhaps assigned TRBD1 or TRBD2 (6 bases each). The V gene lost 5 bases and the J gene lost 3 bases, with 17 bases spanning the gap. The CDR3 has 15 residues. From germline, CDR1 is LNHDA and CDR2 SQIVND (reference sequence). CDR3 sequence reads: CASSPYVGGYYEQYF. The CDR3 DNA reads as TGTGCCAGTAGTCCCTATGTCGGGGGCTACTACGAGCAGTACTTC.

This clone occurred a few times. CDR3 coding DNA: TGCGCCAGCAGCTTGATAGGAAGGGAAGCTTTCTTT. It encodes CASSLIGREAFF. The chain is built from TRBV5-1 and TRBJ1-1; D is unresolved. The CDR3 is 12 residues long. Germline loops: CDR1 SGHRS, CDR2 YFSETQ. V shed 1 base and J shed 8 bases, with 9 bases lying between them.

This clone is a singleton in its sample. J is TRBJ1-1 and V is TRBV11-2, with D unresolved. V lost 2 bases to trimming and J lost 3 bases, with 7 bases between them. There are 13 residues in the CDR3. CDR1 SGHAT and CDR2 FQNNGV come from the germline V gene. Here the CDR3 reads CASSLSGDTEAFF. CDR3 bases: TGTGCCAGCAGCTTATCTGGTGACACTGAAGCTTTCTTT.

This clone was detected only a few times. CDR3 loop: CASSLAGFSNQPQHF. CDR3 DNA sequence: TGTGCCAGCAGCTTAGCAGGGTTTAGCAATCAGCCCCAGCATTTT. The V call is TRBV7-9, the J call TRBJ1-5; no clear D gene. V was shortened by 0 bases and J by 0 bases, with 6 bases between the two germline ends. The germline V gene has CDR1 SEHNR and CDR2 FQNEAQ (reference sequence). The CDR3 runs 15 residues.

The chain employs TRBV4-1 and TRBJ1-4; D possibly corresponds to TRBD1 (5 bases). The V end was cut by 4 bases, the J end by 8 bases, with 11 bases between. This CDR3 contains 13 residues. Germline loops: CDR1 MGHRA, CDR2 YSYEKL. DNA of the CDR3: TGCGCCAGCAGCCCCAGGGAGGAGGAAAAACTGTTTTTT. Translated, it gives CASSPREEEKLFF.

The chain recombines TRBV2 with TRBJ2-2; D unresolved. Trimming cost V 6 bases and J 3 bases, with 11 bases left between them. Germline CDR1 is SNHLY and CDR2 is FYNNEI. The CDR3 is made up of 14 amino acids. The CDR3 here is CASSVTWDTGELFF. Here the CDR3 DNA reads TGTGCCAGCAGCGTTACTTGGGACACCGGGGAGCTGTTTTTT.

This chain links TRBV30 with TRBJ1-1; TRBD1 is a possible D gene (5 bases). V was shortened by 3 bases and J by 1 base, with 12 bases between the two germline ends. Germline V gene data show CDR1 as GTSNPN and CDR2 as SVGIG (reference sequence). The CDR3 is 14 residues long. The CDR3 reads CAWRPPGQNTEAFF. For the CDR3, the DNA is TGTGCCTGGAGACCTCCAGGACAGAACACTGAAGCTTTCTTT.

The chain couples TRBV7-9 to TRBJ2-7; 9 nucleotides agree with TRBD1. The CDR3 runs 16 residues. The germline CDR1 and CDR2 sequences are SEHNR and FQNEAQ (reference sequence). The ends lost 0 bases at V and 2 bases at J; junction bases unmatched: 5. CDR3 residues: CASSLARGQGAYEQYF. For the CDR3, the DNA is TGTGCCAGCAGCTTAGCGCGGGGACAGGGAGCCTACGAGCAGTACTTC.

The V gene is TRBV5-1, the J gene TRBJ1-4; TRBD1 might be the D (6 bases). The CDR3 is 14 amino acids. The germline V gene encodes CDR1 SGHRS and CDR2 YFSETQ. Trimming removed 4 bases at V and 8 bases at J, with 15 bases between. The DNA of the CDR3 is TGCGCCAGCAGCGCGGGACACCAGTCGGAAAAACTGTTTTTT. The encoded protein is CASSAGHQSEKLFF.

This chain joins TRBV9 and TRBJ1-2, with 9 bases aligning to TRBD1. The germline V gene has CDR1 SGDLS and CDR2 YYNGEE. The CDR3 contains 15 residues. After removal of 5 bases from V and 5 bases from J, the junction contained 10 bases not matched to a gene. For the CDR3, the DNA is TGTGCCAGCAGTTCCGGACAGGGGAAAGGGTATGGCTACACCTTC. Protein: CASSSGQGKGYGYTF.

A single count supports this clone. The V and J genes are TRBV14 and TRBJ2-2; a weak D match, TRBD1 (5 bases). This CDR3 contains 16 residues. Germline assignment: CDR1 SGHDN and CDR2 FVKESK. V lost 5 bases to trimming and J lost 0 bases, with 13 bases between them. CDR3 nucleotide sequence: TGTGCCAGCAGCGTCGGAGTGACAGCGAACACCGGGGAGCTGTTTTTT. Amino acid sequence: CASSVGVTANTGELFF.

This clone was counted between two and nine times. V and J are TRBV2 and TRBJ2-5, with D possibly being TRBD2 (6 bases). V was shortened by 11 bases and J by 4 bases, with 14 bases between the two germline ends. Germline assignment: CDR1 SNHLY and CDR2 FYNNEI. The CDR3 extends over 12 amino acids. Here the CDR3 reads CASDSGVETQYF. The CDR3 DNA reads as TGTGCCTCCGATAGCGGAGTAGAGACCCAGTACTTC.